These T cell receptor beta chains were read from a single sample in a study of preoperative IRX-2 immunotherapy in early breast cancer. Assay: immunoSEQ multiplex PCR; the TCRdb copy retains only in-frame clones and omits some. The table records 20,000 to 30,000 clones, 65% to 85% of them present only once. This material consisted of lymph node tissue, taken before IRX-2 immunotherapy. Source of these receptors: a human donor with breast cancer. Each CDR3 is given with its conserved first and last residue. A D gene is named only where the DNA matches it firmly. Clone size is given for some rows only: seen once, a few or many times, or a class if the clone is expanded.

v_call: TRBV6-8
d_call: NA
clone_size: once
cdr3_length: 15
j_call: TRBJ1-2
cdr3_aa: CASRTTGQANYGYTF
cdr3_nt: TGTGCCAGCAGGACCACAGGGCAGGCTAACTATGGCTACACCTTC

v_call: TRBV7-1
d_call: TRBD1
clone_size: NA
cdr3_length: 15
j_call: TRBJ1-2
cdr3_aa: CASSSLWRGQDGYTF
cdr3_nt: TGTGCCAGCAGCTCCCTTTGGAGGGGGCAAGATGGCTACACCTTC

v_call: TRBV12-5
d_call: NA
clone_size: NA
cdr3_length: 18
j_call: TRBJ1-1
cdr3_aa: CASGLSPPMGRGPDRAFF
cdr3_nt: TGTGCTAGTGGTCTCTCTCCTCCGATGGGACGGGGACCCGACCGGGCTTTCTTT

v_call: TRBV11-3
d_call: TRBD2
clone_size: few
cdr3_length: 15
j_call: TRBJ2-7
cdr3_aa: CASSFGLSGGYEQYF
cdr3_nt: TGTGCCAGCAGCTTCGGTTTAAGCGGGGGGTACGAGCAGTACTTC

v_call: TRBV11-3
d_call: TRBD2
clone_size: NA
cdr3_length: 16
j_call: TRBJ2-3
cdr3_aa: CASSFNSGVNTDTQYF
cdr3_nt: TGTGCCAGCAGCTTCAATAGCGGGGTTAACACAGATACGCAGTATTTT

v_call: TRBV7-2
d_call: NA
clone_size: once
cdr3_length: 13
j_call: TRBJ2-5
cdr3_aa: CASSFPGEETQYF
cdr3_nt: TGTGCCAGCAGCTTCCCAGGGGAAGAGACCCAGTACTTC

v_call: TRBV11-3
d_call: TRBD2
clone_size: NA
cdr3_length: 14
j_call: TRBJ2-7
cdr3_aa: CASSLGLATYEQYF
cdr3_nt: TGTGCCAGCAGCTTGGGACTAGCGACCTACGAGCAGTACTTC

v_call: TRBV12-5
d_call: TRBD1
clone_size: NA
cdr3_length: 17
j_call: TRBJ1-5
cdr3_aa: CASNLGQGGSRYQPQHF
cdr3_nt: TGTGCCAGCAACCTCGGCCAGGGGGGATCTAGGTATCAGCCCCAGCATTTT

v_call: TRBV28
d_call: NA
clone_size: NA
cdr3_length: 15
j_call: TRBJ1-3
cdr3_aa: CASSRSRGRGNTIYF
cdr3_nt: TGTGCCAGCAGCCGTTCTAGAGGTCGGGGAAACACCATATATTTT

v_call: TRBV11-3
d_call: NA
clone_size: NA
cdr3_length: 14
j_call: TRBJ2-1
cdr3_aa: CASTLGSHYNEQFF
cdr3_nt: TGTGCCAGCACCTTGGGGAGTCACTACAATGAGCAGTTCTTC

v_call: TRBV6-8
d_call: NA
clone_size: medium-sized
cdr3_length: 16
j_call: TRBJ1-1
cdr3_aa: CASSYIATVRNTEAFF
cdr3_nt: TGTGCCAGCAGTTACATCGCGACAGTTCGCAACACTGAAGCTTTCTTT

v_call: TRBV11-3
d_call: TRBD1
clone_size: NA
cdr3_length: 15
j_call: TRBJ1-3
cdr3_aa: CASSLYRGRGNTIYF
cdr3_nt: TGTGCCAGCAGCTTGTACAGGGGGCGCGGAAACACCATATATTTT

v_call: TRBV7-6
d_call: NA
clone_size: NA
cdr3_length: 16
j_call: TRBJ2-3
cdr3_aa: CASSSTRGRGRDTQYF
cdr3_nt: TGTGCCAGCAGCTCCACCCGTGGCAGGGGGAGGGATACGCAGTATTTT

v_call: TRBV28
d_call: NA
clone_size: NA
cdr3_length: 14
j_call: TRBJ2-1
cdr3_aa: CASQGRASRHEQFF
cdr3_nt: TGTGCCAGCCAAGGTAGGGCTAGCCGGCATGAGCAGTTCTTC

v_call: TRBV7-4
d_call: NA
clone_size: NA
cdr3_length: 13
j_call: TRBJ1-2
cdr3_aa: CASSLGFRDGYTF
cdr3_nt: TGTGCCAGCAGCTTAGGTTTCCGGGATGGCTACACCTTC

v_call: TRBV23-1
d_call: NA
clone_size: NA
cdr3_length: 17
j_call: TRBJ2-5
cdr3_aa: CASSQSIGWARVETQYF
cdr3_nt: TGCGCCAGCAGTCAATCGATTGGTTGGGCGAGGGTGGAGACCCAGTACTTC

v_call: TRBV6-8
d_call: NA
clone_size: NA
cdr3_length: 12
j_call: TRBJ2-3
cdr3_aa: CASSGLPDTQYF
cdr3_nt: TGTGCCAGCAGCGGACTACCGGATACGCAGTATTTT

v_call: TRBV11-3
d_call: NA
clone_size: NA
cdr3_length: 16
j_call: TRBJ1-1
cdr3_aa: CASSRDPVEADTEAFF
cdr3_nt: TGTGCCAGCAGCCGAGACCCCGTGGAGGCGGACACTGAAGCTTTCTTT

v_call: TRBV19
d_call: NA
clone_size: NA
cdr3_length: 13
j_call: TRBJ1-6
cdr3_aa: CASSIKGNSPLHF
cdr3_nt: TGTGCCAGTAGTATTAAGGGGAATTCACCCCTCCACTTT

v_call: TRBV6-8
d_call: NA
clone_size: NA
cdr3_length: 14
j_call: TRBJ2-7
cdr3_aa: CASSLRRGTYEQYF
cdr3_nt: TGTGCCAGCAGCCTTCGGCGGGGAACCTACGAGCAGTACTTC

v_call: TRBV19
d_call: NA
clone_size: NA
cdr3_length: 15
j_call: TRBJ1-6
cdr3_aa: CASREYFTLNSPLHF
cdr3_nt: TGTGCCAGTAGGGAGTATTTTACGTTGAATTCACCCCTCCACTTT

v_call: TRBV6-8
d_call: NA
clone_size: few
cdr3_length: 12
j_call: TRBJ1-1
cdr3_aa: CASSLTGFEAFF
cdr3_nt: TGTGCCAGCAGTCTAACAGGGTTCGAGGCTTTCTTT

v_call: TRBV30
d_call: NA
clone_size: NA
cdr3_length: 12
j_call: TRBJ1-2
cdr3_aa: CAWSSGFYGYTF
cdr3_nt: TGTGCCTGGAGCTCAGGGTTCTATGGCTACACCTTC

v_call: TRBV6-8
d_call: NA
clone_size: NA
cdr3_length: 13
j_call: TRBJ1-2
cdr3_aa: CASSYRGGYGYTF
cdr3_nt: TGTGCCAGCAGTTACCGGGGCGGGTATGGCTACACCTTC

v_call: TRBV6-8
d_call: TRBD2
clone_size: NA
cdr3_length: 14
j_call: TRBJ2-1
cdr3_aa: CAIKGLAVYNEQFF
cdr3_nt: TGTGCCATCAAGGGACTAGCGGTCTACAATGAGCAGTTCTTC

v_call: TRBV12-5
d_call: NA
clone_size: NA
cdr3_length: 11
j_call: TRBJ1-1
cdr3_aa: CASRLNTEAFF
cdr3_nt: TGTGCCAGCCGATTGAACACTGAAGCTTTCTTT

v_call: TRBV12-5
d_call: TRBD1
clone_size: NA
cdr3_length: 15
j_call: TRBJ1-1
cdr3_aa: CASKGRQGMNTEAFF
cdr3_nt: TGTGCCAGCAAGGGTAGACAGGGCATGAACACTGAAGCTTTCTTT

v_call: TRBV6-8
d_call: NA
clone_size: NA
cdr3_length: 15
j_call: TRBJ1-4
cdr3_aa: CASSDEPGRAGKLFF
cdr3_nt: TGTGCCAGCAGTGACGAGCCGGGCCGGGCGGGGAAACTGTTTTTT

v_call: TRBV11-3
d_call: TRBD2
clone_size: NA
cdr3_length: 19
j_call: TRBJ2-2
cdr3_aa: CASSLPGLAGAPNTGELFF
cdr3_nt: TGTGCCAGCAGCTTGCCCGGACTAGCGGGGGCACCGAACACCGGGGAGCTGTTTTTT

v_call: TRBV23-1
d_call: NA
clone_size: NA
cdr3_length: 17
j_call: TRBJ2-2
cdr3_aa: CASSQDLRDSNTGELFF
cdr3_nt: TGCGCCAGCAGCCAAGATCTCAGAGACAGCAACACCGGGGAGCTGTTTTTT

v_call: TRBV30
d_call: NA
clone_size: NA
cdr3_length: 14
j_call: TRBJ2-7
cdr3_aa: CAWSRRGSFYEQYF
cdr3_nt: TGTGCCTGGAGTAGGAGGGGCAGCTTCTACGAGCAGTACTTC

v_call: TRBV19
d_call: TRBD1
clone_size: few
cdr3_length: 12
j_call: TRBJ1-1
cdr3_aa: CATGQGDTEAFF
cdr3_nt: TGTGCCACCGGACAGGGCGATACTGAAGCTTTCTTT

v_call: TRBV5-1
d_call: TRBD1
clone_size: NA
cdr3_length: 15
j_call: TRBJ2-2
cdr3_aa: CASSLGQGATGELFF
cdr3_nt: TGCGCCAGCAGCTTGGGACAGGGGGCCACCGGGGAGCTGTTTTTT

v_call: TRBV22-1
d_call: NA
clone_size: NA
cdr3_length: 14
j_call: TRBJ1-1
cdr3_aa: CASSPAGTYTEAFF
cdr3_nt: TGTGCCAGCAGTCCCGCGGGGACGTACACTGAAGCTTTCTTT

v_call: TRBV12-2
d_call: NA
clone_size: few
cdr3_length: 14
j_call: TRBJ2-6
cdr3_aa: CANPPSSGANVLTF
cdr3_nt: TGTGCCAACCCACCAAGCTCTGGGGCCAACGTCCTGACTTTC

v_call: TRBV7-8
d_call: NA
clone_size: NA
cdr3_length: 13
j_call: TRBJ1-1
cdr3_aa: CASSLAGETEAFF
cdr3_nt: TGTGCCAGCAGCTTAGCAGGGGAGACTGAAGCTTTCTTT

v_call: TRBV11-3
d_call: NA
clone_size: NA
cdr3_length: 15
j_call: TRBJ2-7
cdr3_aa: CASSLVIGGSYEQYF
cdr3_nt: TGTGCCAGCAGCTTAGTTATCGGGGGCTCCTACGAGCAGTACTTC

v_call: TRBV18
d_call: TRBD1
clone_size: NA
cdr3_length: 12
j_call: TRBJ1-2
cdr3_aa: CPWAGGGNGYTF
cdr3_nt: TGTCCCTGGGCAGGGGGCGGGAATGGCTACACCTTC

v_call: TRBV11-3
d_call: TRBD2
clone_size: NA
cdr3_length: 14
j_call: TRBJ2-5
cdr3_aa: CASSWTSGQETQYF
cdr3_nt: TGTGCCAGCAGCTGGACTAGCGGCCAAGAGACCCAGTACTTC

v_call: TRBV6-8
d_call: TRBD1
clone_size: once
cdr3_length: 16
j_call: TRBJ2-1
cdr3_aa: CASSARTGTRINEQFF
cdr3_nt: TGTGCCAGCAGTGCAAGGACAGGGACCCGTATAAATGAGCAGTTCTTC

v_call: TRBV28
d_call: TRBD1
clone_size: NA
cdr3_length: 15
j_call: TRBJ1-2
cdr3_aa: CASSRPGQGVYGYTF
cdr3_nt: TGTGCCAGCAGCAGGCCGGGACAGGGGGTCTATGGCTACACCTTC

v_call: TRBV14
d_call: NA
clone_size: NA
cdr3_length: 17
j_call: TRBJ1-1
cdr3_aa: CASSQTLRTRPNTEAFF
cdr3_nt: TGTGCCAGCAGCCAAACCCTTAGGACCCGCCCGAACACTGAAGCTTTCTTT

v_call: TRBV19
d_call: NA
clone_size: few
cdr3_length: 13
j_call: TRBJ1-1
cdr3_aa: CATTRGFHTEAFF
cdr3_nt: TGTGCCACCACAAGGGGGTTCCACACTGAAGCTTTCTTT

v_call: TRBV5-1
d_call: NA
clone_size: NA
cdr3_length: 18
j_call: TRBJ1-2
cdr3_aa: CASSLGPTGRTTNYGYTF
cdr3_nt: TGCGCCAGCAGCTTGGGACCGACAGGCCGGACCACTAACTATGGCTACACCTTC

v_call: TRBV6-8
d_call: NA
clone_size: NA
cdr3_length: 13
j_call: TRBJ1-1
cdr3_aa: CAIREILNTEAFF
cdr3_nt: TGTGCCATCAGGGAAATTCTGAACACTGAAGCTTTCTTT

v_call: TRBV6-8
d_call: NA
clone_size: NA
cdr3_length: 14
j_call: TRBJ1-1
cdr3_aa: CASSYRVMNTEAFF
cdr3_nt: TGTGCCAGCAGTTACAGGGTCATGAACACTGAAGCTTTCTTT

v_call: TRBV29-1
d_call: NA
clone_size: NA
cdr3_length: 13
j_call: TRBJ1-3
cdr3_aa: CSVEVGAGNTIYF
cdr3_nt: TGCAGCGTTGAGGTAGGGGCTGGAAACACCATATATTTT

v_call: TRBV11-3
d_call: NA
clone_size: NA
cdr3_length: 20
j_call: TRBJ2-3
cdr3_aa: CASSSRKGFRGGVSTDTQYF
cdr3_nt: TGTGCCAGCAGCTCCCGGAAGGGGTTTCGTGGTGGGGTCAGCACAGATACGCAGTATTTT

v_call: TRBV7-6
d_call: NA
clone_size: NA
cdr3_length: 15
j_call: TRBJ1-4
cdr3_aa: CASSPLGTRNEKLFF
cdr3_nt: TGTGCCAGCAGCCCCCTAGGGACAAGAAATGAAAAACTGTTTTTT

v_call: TRBV11-3
d_call: TRBD1
clone_size: NA
cdr3_length: 16
j_call: TRBJ2-6
cdr3_aa: CASSSNRGSGANVLTF
cdr3_nt: TGTGCCAGCAGCTCAAACAGGGGCTCTGGGGCCAACGTCCTGACTTTC

v_call: TRBV28
d_call: TRBD1
clone_size: once
cdr3_length: 18
j_call: TRBJ1-4
cdr3_aa: CASSLPLRRGGTNEKLFF
cdr3_nt: TGTGCCAGCAGTTTACCCCTTCGCAGGGGGGGAACGAATGAAAAACTGTTTTTT

v_call: TRBV6-8
d_call: NA
clone_size: few
cdr3_length: 16
j_call: TRBJ2-3
cdr3_aa: CASRPGTGDSTDTQYF
cdr3_nt: TGTGCCAGCAGACCCGGCACAGGCGATAGCACAGATACGCAGTATTTT

v_call: TRBV11-3
d_call: TRBD1
clone_size: NA
cdr3_length: 15
j_call: TRBJ1-2
cdr3_aa: CASSPGTGASTSYTF
cdr3_nt: TGTGCCAGCAGCCCCGGGACAGGGGCCTCCACGAGCTACACCTTC

v_call: TRBV7-1
d_call: NA
clone_size: NA
cdr3_length: 14
j_call: TRBJ1-4
cdr3_aa: CASSLEYRDEKLFF
cdr3_nt: TGTGCCAGCAGCTTAGAATATCGGGATGAAAAACTGTTTTTT